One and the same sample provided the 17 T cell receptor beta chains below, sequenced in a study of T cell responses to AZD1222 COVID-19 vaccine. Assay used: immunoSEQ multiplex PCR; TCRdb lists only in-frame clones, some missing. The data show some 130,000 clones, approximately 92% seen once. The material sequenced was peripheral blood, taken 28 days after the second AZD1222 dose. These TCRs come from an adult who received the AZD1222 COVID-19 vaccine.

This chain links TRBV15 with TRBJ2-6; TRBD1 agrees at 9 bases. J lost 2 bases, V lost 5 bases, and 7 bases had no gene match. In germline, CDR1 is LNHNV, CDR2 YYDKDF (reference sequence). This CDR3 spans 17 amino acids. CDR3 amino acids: CATSDRGNFAGANVLTF. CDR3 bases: TGTGCCACCAGCGACAGGGGGAACTTCGCTGGGGCCAACGTCCTGACTTTC.

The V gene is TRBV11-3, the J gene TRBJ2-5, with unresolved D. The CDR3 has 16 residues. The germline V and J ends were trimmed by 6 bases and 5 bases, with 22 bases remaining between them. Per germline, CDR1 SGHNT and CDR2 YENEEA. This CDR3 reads CASSPLGFERDETQYF. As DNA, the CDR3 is TGTGCCAGCAGTCCCTTGGGTTTTGAGCGCGATGAGACCCAGTACTTC.

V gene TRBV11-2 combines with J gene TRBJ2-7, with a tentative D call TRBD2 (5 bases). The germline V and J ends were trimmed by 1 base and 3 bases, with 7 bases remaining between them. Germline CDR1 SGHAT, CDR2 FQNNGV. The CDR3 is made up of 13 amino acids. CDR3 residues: CASSLAADYEQYF. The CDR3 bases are TGTGCCAGCAGCTTAGCAGCGGACTACGAGCAGTACTTC.

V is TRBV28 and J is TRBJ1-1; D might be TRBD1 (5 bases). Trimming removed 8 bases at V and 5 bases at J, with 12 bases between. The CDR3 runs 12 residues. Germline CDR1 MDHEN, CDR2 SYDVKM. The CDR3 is CASGQGRTEAFF. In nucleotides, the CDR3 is TGTGCCAGCGGGCAGGGAAGGACTGAAGCTTTCTTT.

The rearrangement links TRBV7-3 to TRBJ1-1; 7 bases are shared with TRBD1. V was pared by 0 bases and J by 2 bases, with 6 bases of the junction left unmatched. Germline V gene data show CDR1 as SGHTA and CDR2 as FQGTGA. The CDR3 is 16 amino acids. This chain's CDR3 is CASSLTGTEFNTEAFF. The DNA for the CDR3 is TGTGCCAGCAGCTTAACAGGGACAGAGTTCAACACTGAAGCTTTCTTT.

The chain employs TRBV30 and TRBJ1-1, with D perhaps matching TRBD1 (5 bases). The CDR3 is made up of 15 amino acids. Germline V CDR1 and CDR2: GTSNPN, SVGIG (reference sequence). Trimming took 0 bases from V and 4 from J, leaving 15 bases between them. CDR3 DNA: TGTGCCTGGAGTGTACCCGGGGCGGGGATCACTGAAGCTTTCTTT. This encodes CAWSVPGAGITEAFF.

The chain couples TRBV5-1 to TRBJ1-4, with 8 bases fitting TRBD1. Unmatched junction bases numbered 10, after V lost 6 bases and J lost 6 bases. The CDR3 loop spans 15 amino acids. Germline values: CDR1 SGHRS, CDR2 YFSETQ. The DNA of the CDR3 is TGCGCCAGCACCAGAAGTGGGACAGGATATGAAAAACTGTTTTTT. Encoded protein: CASTRSGTGYEKLFF.

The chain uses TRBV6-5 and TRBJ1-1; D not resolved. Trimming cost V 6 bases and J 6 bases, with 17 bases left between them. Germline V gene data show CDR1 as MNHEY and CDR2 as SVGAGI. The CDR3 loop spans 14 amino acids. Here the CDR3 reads CASRSAGSAPEAFF. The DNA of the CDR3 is TGTGCCAGCAGATCCGCGGGGTCAGCCCCTGAAGCTTTCTTT.

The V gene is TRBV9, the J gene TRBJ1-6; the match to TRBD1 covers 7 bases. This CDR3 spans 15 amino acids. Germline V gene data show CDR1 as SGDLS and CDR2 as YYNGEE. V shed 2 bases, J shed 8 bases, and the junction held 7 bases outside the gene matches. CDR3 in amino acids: CASSVRQGIDSPLHF. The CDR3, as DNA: TGTGCCAGCAGCGTGAGACAGGGTATAGATTCACCCCTCCACTTT.

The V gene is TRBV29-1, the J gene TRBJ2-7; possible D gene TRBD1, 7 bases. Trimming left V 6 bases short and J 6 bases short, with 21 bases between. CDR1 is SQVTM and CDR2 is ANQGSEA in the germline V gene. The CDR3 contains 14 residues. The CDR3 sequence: CSVGLDRETGEQYF. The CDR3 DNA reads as TGCAGCGTGGGACTCGACAGGGAAACTGGCGAGCAGTACTTC.

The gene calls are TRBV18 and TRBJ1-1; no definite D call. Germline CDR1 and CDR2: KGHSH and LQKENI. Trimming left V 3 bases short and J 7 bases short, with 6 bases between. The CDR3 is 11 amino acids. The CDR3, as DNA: TGTGCCAGCTCACCTGGAGGTGAAGCTTTCTTT. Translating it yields CASSPGGEAFF.

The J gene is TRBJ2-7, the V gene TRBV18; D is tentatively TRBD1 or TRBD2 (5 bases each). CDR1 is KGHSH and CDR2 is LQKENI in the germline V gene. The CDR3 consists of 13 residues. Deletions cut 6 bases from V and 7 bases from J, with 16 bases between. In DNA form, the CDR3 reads TGTGCCAGCTCCCCAGGGACCGCGAGGGAGCAGTACTTC. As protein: CASSPGTAREQYF.

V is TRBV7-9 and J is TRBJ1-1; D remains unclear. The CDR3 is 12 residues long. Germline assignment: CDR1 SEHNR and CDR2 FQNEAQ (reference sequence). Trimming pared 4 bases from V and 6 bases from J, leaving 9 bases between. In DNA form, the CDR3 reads TGTGCCAGCAGCTCCCCCGGCCCTGAAGCTTTCTTT. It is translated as CASSSPGPEAFF.

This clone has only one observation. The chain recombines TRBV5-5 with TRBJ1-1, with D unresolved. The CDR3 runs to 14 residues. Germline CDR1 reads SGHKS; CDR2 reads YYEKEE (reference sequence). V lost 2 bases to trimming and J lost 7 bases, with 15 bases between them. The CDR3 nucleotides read TGTGCCAGCAGCTTCTATGAGGGCTCGATTGAAGCTTTCTTT. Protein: CASSFYEGSIEAFF.

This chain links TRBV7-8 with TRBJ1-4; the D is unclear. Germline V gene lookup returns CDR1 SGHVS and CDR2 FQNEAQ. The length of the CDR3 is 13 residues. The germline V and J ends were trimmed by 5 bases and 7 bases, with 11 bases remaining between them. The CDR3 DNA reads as TGTGCCAGCAGCCCCACATGGGGTGAAAAACTGTTTTTT. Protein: CASSPTWGEKLFF.

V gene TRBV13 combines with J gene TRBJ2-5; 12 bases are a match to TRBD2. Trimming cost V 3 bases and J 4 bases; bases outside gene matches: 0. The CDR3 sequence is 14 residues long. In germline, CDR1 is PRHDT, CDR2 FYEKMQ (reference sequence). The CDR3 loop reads CASSLTSGGETQYF. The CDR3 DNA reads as TGTGCCAGCAGCTTGACTAGCGGGGGAGAGACCCAGTACTTC.

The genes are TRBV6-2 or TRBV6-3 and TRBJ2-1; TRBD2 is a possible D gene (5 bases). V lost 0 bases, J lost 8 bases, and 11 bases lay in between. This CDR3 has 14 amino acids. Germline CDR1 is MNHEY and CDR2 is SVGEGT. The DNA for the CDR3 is TGTGCCAGCAGTTACTCCCCCGAGGGCGATGAGCAGTTCTTC. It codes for CASSYSPEGDEQFF.